This T cell receptor (beta chain) was captured by sequencing in a study of T-cell reconstitution after alpha-beta-depleted transplantation in children. Broader study findings: Several hundred expanded graft clones reportedly were the source of alpha-beta T cells about two months after transplant. Surviving recipient T cells and thymic progenitors underlay high day-60 TCRbeta diversity in some patients. When one year had passed after transplant, most T-cell counts and diversity came from newly produced T cells.

The length of the CDR3 is 16 residues. The junction had 5 bases not matched to a gene; V was cut back by 4 bases and J by 1 base. In germline, CDR1 is MNHEY, CDR2 SVGAGI. Regarding this clonotype: No antigen is known for it.

Using unique molecular identifiers, the investigators prepared the TCRbeta library. TCRdb re-derived calls from the PCR reads in MiXCR, one entry per CDR3 protein. The sample has about 58,000 distinct CDR3 sequences; 40% to 45% are singletons. V gene TRBV6-5 combines with J gene TRBJ2-5, with 11 positions matching TRBD2. The TCR comes from a male patient under 18 who had a stem cell transplant for acute lymphoblastic leukemia, so the T cells may come from the graft donor. The sequencing used PBMCs, mostly from graft donor cells, collected 360 days after TCRalphabeta/CD19-depleted stem cell transplant. The CDR3 DNA is TGTGCCAGCAGTTCTCGACTAGCGGGACTCCAAGAGACCCAGTACTTC. Its protein is CASSSRLAGLQETQYF.